This T cell receptor (beta chain) was identified during a study of T cells in narcolepsy (dated by TCRdb to 2017 to 2018). For context, the study as a whole: Patients with narcolepsy type 1 or type 2 (NT1, NT2) were enrolled in the study together with healthy control donors. The study sought autoreactive T cells targeting hypocretin neuron self-antigens (hypocretin, TRIB2) in narcolepsy patients, using TCR Vbeta sequencing to track clonotypes in blood and CSF.

For TCR Vbeta sequencing, memory CD4+ T cells were sorted ex vivo from the peripheral blood of both healthy controls and narcolepsy patients. Library creation used the immunoSEQ multiplex PCR assay. What TCRdb holds here is the immuneACCESS table cut down to in-frame rearrangements. Part of the clones is not present; checked against another copy, under half of the missing clones reflect an unresolved V gene, and the others are unexplained. The sample profile shows more than 30,000 clones; approximately 80% of them were found once. Roughly 1.2% of the sample is held by the ten biggest clonotypes. The paper's findings and limits, for the study overall: Patients and controls had similar numbers of sequenced blood memory CD4+ clonotypes, with averages of approximately 40,000 in patients and 30,000 to 35,000 in controls. HCRT-specific and TRIB2-specific autoreactive clonotypes were highlighted in plots that compared CD4+ T cell clonotypes in CSF versus blood from the same patient. According to the report, autoreactive clonotypes were detected serially in the blood of the same patients and of different patients, but not in healthy controls. Certain blood memory CD4+ repertoires from patients and controls had no sequences that matched autoreactive T cell clones.

Reading from cysteine to phenylalanine, the CDR3 counts 14 amino acids. The DNA shown is the 42-base CDR3, in frame from base 1. The V and J ends are trimmed by 4 bases and 2 bases, leaving 12 bases between them. CDR1 is given as SGDLS and CDR2 as YYNGEE, both from the germline V gene. A note on this clone: No antigen is known for it. Per-nucleotide qualities are absent, and no much larger clonotype sits a single base away. Other DNA sequences in the sample encode the same CDR3.

The sequencing sample was made of CD45RA- memory CD4+ T cells from PBMCs. The cell subset or site label corresponds to: memory T cells sorted ex vivo from peripheral blood. The sequence joins TRBV9 to TRBJ2-5, and the D gene may be TRBD2, 5 bases matching. The receptor's source is a human donor with narcolepsy. The CDR3 reads CASSFRGIQETQYF. The DNA sequence is TGTGCCAGCAGCTTCCGGGGTATACAAGAGACCCAGTACTTC.